This T cell receptor beta chain was sequenced for a study of blood T cell repertoires in COVID-19. Participant-reported clinical history was the basis for cohort assignment. Before being deemed recovered, Cohort 3 donors had two negative PCRs, clearance, or symptom resolution. Assay: immunoSEQ multiplex PCR; the TCRdb copy retains only in-frame clones and omits some. Altogether approximately 300,000 clones are present, roughly 90% being singletons, with the ten largest covering approximately 17%. Trimming cost V 6 bases and J 0 bases, with 12 bases left between them. This CDR3 has 15 amino acids. The germline CDR1 and CDR2 sequences are MGHRA and YSYEKL.

The sample was PBMCs or T cells enriched from blood (not recorded which). The chain has TRBV4-1 and TRBJ2-1, with TRBD2 as a possible D gene (7 bases). The sequence was collected from a woman aged 30 to 39 who had recovered from COVID-19. The CDR3 DNA is TGCGCCAGCAGTGGGGGGGCCAGCTCCTACAATGAGCAGTTCTTC. Translating it yields CASSGGASSYNEQFF.